A selection of T cell receptor beta chains follows, all from one sample in a study of control samples from healthy donors and cancer patients. This table comes from immunoSEQ multiplex PCR, and its TCRdb copy is limited to in-frame clones, with some not included. The repertoire holds 80,000 to 100,000 clones, around three quarters seen once, with about 10% in the top ten. The specimen was blood. These receptors were taken from a woman in her 30s in good health. CDR3s include the opening cysteine and the closing phenylalanine or tryptophan. Fields, in order: D gene, V gene, CDR3 length, J gene, clone size, CDR3 protein, CDR3 DNA. A D gene is named only where the DNA matches it firmly. Size is omitted from some rows. Given values are once, few, many or a class for expanded clones.

TRBD1	TRBV5-6	14	TRBJ2-1	once	CASSSGTGANEQFF	TGTGCCAGCAGCTCCGGGACAGGGGCAAATGAGCAGTTCTTC
TRBD2	TRBV10-3	17	TRBJ2-7	-	CAISDKVGGARAYEQYF	TGTGCCATCAGTGATAAAGTCGGGGGGGCTAGGGCCTACGAGCAGTACTTC
-	TRBV13	14	TRBJ2-1	-	CASSSSIKAGEQFF	TGTGCCAGCAGCTCATCAATTAAGGCGGGCGAGCAGTTCTTC
-	TRBV6-6	15	TRBJ1-4	-	CASITGGATNEKLFF	TGTGCCAGCATCACGGGAGGTGCAACTAATGAAAAACTGTTTTTT
-	TRBV7-2	15	TRBJ2-2	-	CASSPLWRTTGELFF	TGTGCCAGCAGCCCACTGTGGAGGACCACCGGGGAGCTGTTTTTT
-	TRBV19	15	TRBJ2-3	-	CASRQARAGEDTQYF	TGTGCCAGCCGACAAGCGCGGGCAGGGGAGGATACGCAGTATTTT
TRBD1	TRBV29-1	13	TRBJ1-2	-	CSVSGQGRFGYTF	TGCAGCGTTTCGGGACAGGGGAGATTTGGCTACACCTTC
-	TRBV7-2	19	TRBJ1-1	-	CASSLGAAGTQTRNTEAFF	TGTGCCAGCAGCCTAGGGGCAGCCGGGACACAGACGAGGAACACTGAAGCTTTCTTT
-	TRBV27	14	TRBJ2-7	-	CASSLGGTLYEQYF	TGTGCCAGCAGTCTGGGAGGGACACTCTACGAGCAGTACTTC
-	TRBV19	13	TRBJ1-2	-	CASRRGGGDGYTF	TGTGCCAGCCGCAGAGGAGGGGGGGACGGCTACACCTTC
-	TRBV9	15	TRBJ2-1	-	CASSPQGPSYNEQFF	TGTGCCAGCAGCCCCCAGGGACCCTCCTACAATGAGCAGTTCTTC
-	TRBV19	14	TRBJ2-2	-	CASIPGAGTGELFF	TGTGCCAGTATCCCCGGGGCTGGAACCGGGGAGCTGTTTTTT
-	TRBV19	16	TRBJ1-5	few	CASSIVRLNSNQPQHF	TGTGCCAGTAGTATAGTACGACTGAATAGCAATCAGCCCCAGCATTTT
-	TRBV6-5	13	TRBJ1-2	-	CASNSFVVYGYTF	TGTGCCAGCAATTCATTCGTGGTCTATGGCTACACCTTC
TRBD1	TRBV14	14	TRBJ1-1	-	CASSHTGGELRRFF	TGTGCCAGCAGCCACACAGGGGGCGAGCTTCGGCGGTTCTTT
-	TRBV29-1	15	TRBJ1-5	-	CSVGWGEVSNQPQHF	TGCAGCGTGGGGTGGGGGGAAGTGAGCAATCAGCCCCAGCATTTT
-	TRBV14	13	TRBJ1-1	-	CASSQKGNTEAFF	TGTGCCAGCAGCCAAAAAGGGAACACTGAAGCTTTCTTT
-	TRBV7-2	13	TRBJ2-1	-	CASSPGNDNEQFF	TGTGCCAGCAGCCCAGGGAATGACAATGAGCAGTTCTTC
-	TRBV5-4	13	TRBJ2-1	-	CASSVTSHNEQFF	TGTGCCAGCAGCGTAACTAGCCACAATGAGCAGTTCTTC
-	TRBV7-8	15	TRBJ2-2	-	CASSLELTNTGELFF	TGTGCCAGCAGCTTAGAACTGACAAACACCGGGGAGCTGTTTTTT
TRBD2	TRBV10-3	14	TRBJ2-1	-	CAASMERGYNEQFF	TGTGCCGCCTCGATGGAGCGGGGGTACAATGAGCAGTTCTTC
-	TRBV6-2/TRBV6-3	17	TRBJ2-7	-	CASSYSIDSTSSYEQYF	TGTGCCAGCAGTTACTCGATAGACAGCACGAGCTCCTACGAGCAGTACTTC
-	TRBV5-8	16	TRBJ1-5	-	CASSLGTAGGNQPQHF	TGTGCCAGCAGCTTGGGTACGGCCGGAGGCAATCAGCCCCAGCATTTT
TRBD2	TRBV2	15	TRBJ2-7	-	CASSDGDYQSYEQYF	TGTGCCAGCAGTGACGGGGACTACCAATCCTACGAGCAGTACTTC
TRBD2	TRBV18	15	TRBJ2-3	-	CASSSRGGSTDTQYF	TGTGCCAGCTCATCGCGGGGGGGAAGCACAGATACGCAGTATTTT